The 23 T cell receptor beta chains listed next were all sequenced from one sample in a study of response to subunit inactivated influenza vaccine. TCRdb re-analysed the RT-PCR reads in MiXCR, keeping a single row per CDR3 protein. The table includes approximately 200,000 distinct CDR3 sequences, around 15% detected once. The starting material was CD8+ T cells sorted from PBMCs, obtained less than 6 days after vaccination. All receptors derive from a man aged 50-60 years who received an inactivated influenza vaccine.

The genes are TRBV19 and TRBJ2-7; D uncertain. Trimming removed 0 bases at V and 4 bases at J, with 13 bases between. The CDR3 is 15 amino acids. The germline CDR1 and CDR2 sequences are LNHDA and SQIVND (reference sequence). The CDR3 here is CASSIERRERYEQYF. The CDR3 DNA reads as TGTGCCAGTAGTATAGAAAGAAGGGAAAGGTACGAGCAGTACTTC.

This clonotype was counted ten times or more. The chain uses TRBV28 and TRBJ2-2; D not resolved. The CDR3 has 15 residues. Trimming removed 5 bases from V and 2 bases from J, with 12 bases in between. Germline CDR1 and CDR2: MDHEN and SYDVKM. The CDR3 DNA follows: TGTGCCAGCAGTAACCTACAAGGAAACACCGGGGAGCTGTTTTTT. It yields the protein CASSNLQGNTGELFF.

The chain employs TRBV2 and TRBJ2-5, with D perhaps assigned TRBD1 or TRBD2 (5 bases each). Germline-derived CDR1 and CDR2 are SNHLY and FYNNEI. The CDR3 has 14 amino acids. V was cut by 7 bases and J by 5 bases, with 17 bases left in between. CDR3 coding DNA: TGTGCCAGCATCCAGAGGGACCATGGGGAGACCCAGTACTTC. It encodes CASIQRDHGETQYF. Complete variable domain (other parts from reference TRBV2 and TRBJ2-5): EPEVTQTPSHQVTQMGQEVILRCVPISNHLYFYWYRQILGQKVEFLVSFYNNEISEKSEIFDDQFSVERPDGSNFTLKIRSTKLEDSAMYFCASIQRDHGETQYFGPGTRLLVL.

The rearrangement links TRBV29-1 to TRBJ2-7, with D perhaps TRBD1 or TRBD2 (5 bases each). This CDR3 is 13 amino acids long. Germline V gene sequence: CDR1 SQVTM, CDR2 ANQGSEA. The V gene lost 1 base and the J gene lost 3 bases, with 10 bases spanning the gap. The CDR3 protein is CSVEGTGHYEQYF. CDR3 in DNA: TGCAGCGTTGAAGGGACTGGACACTACGAGCAGTACTTC.

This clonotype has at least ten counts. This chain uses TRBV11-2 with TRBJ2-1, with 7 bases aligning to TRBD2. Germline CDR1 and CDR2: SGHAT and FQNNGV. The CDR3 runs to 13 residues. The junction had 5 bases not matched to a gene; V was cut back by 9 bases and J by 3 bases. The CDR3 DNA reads TGTGCCAGTGGGAGCGGGATCTACAATGAGCAGTTCTTC. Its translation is CASGSGIYNEQFF.

The DNA of the CDR3 is TGCAGTGCTAGGCCGGGGCAACTGATCTACAATGAGCAGTTCTTC. This translates into CSARPGQLIYNEQFF. This chain joins TRBV20-1 and TRBJ2-1, with D perhaps assigned TRBD1 or TRBD2 (5 bases each). The germline V gene has CDR1 DFQATT and CDR2 SNEGSKA (reference sequence). Trimming stripped 3 bases from V and 3 bases from J, with 15 bases between. CDR3 length equals 15 residues.

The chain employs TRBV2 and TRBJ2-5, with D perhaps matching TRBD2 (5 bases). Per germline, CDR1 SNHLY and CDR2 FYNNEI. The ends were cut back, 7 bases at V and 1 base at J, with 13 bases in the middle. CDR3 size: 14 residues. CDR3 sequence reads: CASNPRGSQETQYF. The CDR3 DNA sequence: TGTGCCAGCAACCCCCGTGGGAGCCAAGAGACCCAGTACTTC.

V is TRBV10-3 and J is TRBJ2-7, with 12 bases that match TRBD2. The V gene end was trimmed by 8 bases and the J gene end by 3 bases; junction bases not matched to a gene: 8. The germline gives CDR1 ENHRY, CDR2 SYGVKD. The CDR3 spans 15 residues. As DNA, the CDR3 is TGTGCCATCGGACTAGCGGGGCGGTCGATCTACGAGCAGTACTTC. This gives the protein CAIGLAGRSIYEQYF.

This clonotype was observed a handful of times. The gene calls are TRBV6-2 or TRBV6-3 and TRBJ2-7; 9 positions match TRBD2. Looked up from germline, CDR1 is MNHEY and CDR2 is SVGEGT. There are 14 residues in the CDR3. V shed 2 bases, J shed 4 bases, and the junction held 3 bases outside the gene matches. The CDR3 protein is CASSYQGLAYEQYF. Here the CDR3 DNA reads TGTGCCAGCAGTTACCAGGGACTAGCTTACGAGCAGTACTTC.

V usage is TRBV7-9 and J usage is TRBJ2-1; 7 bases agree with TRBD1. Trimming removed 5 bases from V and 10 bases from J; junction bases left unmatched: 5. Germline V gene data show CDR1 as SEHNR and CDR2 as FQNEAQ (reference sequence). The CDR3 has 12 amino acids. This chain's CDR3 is CASSRTGEEQFF. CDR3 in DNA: TGTGCCAGCAGCAGAACAGGGGAGGAGCAGTTCTTC.

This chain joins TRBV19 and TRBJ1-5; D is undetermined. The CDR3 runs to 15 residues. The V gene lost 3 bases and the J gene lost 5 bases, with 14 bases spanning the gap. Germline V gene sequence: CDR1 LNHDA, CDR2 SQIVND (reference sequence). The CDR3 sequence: CASSMVQRADQPQHF. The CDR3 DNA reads TGTGCCAGTAGTATGGTCCAAAGGGCCGATCAGCCCCAGCATTTT.

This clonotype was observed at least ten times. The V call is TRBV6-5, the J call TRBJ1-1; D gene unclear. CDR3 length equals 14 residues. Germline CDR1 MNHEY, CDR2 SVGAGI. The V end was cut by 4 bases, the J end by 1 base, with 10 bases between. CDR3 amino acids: CASSFRTENTEAFF. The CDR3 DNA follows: TGTGCCAGCAGTTTTCGGACCGAGAACACTGAAGCTTTCTTT.

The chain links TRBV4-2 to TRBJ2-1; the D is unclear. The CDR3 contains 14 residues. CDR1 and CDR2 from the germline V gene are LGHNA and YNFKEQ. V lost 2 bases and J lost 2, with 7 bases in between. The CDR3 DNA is TGTGCCAGCAGCCAAACTCCGACCTACAATGAGCAGTTCTTC. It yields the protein CASSQTPTYNEQFF.

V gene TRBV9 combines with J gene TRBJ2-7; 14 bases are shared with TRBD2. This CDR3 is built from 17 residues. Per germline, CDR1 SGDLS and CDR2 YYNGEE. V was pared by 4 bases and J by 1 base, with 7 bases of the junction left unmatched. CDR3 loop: CASSSGLAGAASYEQYF. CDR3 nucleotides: TGTGCCAGCAGCTCGGGACTAGCGGGAGCGGCGTCCTACGAGCAGTACTTC.

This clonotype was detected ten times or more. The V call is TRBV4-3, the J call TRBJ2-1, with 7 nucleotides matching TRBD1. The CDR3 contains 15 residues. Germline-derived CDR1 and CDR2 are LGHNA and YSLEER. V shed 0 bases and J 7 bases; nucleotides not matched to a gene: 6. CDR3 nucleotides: TGCGCCAGCAGCCAAGATTCTCACAGGGGTAATGAGCAGTTCTTC. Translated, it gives CASSQDSHRGNEQFF.

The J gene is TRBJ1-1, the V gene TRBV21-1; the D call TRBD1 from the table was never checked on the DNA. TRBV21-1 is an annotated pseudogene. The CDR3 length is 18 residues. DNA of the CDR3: TGTGCCAGCAGATCCCTTGTCCCGGGACAGGGAAGGAGCACTGAAGCTTTCTTT. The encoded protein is CASRSLVPGQGRSTEAFF.

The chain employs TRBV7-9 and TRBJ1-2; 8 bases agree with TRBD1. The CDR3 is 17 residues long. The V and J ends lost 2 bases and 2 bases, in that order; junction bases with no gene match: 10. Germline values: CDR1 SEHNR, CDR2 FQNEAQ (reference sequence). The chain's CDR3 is CASSLHPGQGENYGYTF. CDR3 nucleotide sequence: TGTGCCAGCAGCTTACACCCTGGACAGGGCGAGAACTATGGCTACACCTTC.

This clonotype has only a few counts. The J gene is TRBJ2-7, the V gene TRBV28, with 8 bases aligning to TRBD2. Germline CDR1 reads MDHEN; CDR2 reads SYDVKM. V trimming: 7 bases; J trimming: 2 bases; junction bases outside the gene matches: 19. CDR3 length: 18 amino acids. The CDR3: CASNLSGMEKRMAYEQYF. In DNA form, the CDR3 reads TGTGCCAGCAATCTTAGCGGGATGGAGAAACGAATGGCCTACGAGCAGTACTTC.

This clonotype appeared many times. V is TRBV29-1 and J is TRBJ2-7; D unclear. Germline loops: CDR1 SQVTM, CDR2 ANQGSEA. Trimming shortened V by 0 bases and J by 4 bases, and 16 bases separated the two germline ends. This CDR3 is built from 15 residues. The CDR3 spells CSVEEKGSRRYEQYF. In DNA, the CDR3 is TGCAGCGTTGAAGAGAAGGGTTCCCGAAGATACGAGCAGTACTTC.

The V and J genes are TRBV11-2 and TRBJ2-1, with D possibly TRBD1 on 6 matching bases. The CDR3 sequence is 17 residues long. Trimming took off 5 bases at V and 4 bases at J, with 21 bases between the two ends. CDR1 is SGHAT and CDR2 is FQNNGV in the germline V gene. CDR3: CASSPLLVGAGYNEQFF. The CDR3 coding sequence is TGTGCCAGCAGCCCCCTTTTAGTGGGGGCGGGTTACAATGAGCAGTTCTTC.

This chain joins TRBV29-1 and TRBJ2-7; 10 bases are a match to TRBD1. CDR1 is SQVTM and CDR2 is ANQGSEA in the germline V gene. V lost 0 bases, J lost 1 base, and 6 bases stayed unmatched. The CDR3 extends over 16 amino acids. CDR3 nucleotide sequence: TGCAGCGTTGAAGATCCTGGGACAGGGGCATCCTACGAGCAGTACTTC. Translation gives CSVEDPGTGASYEQYF.

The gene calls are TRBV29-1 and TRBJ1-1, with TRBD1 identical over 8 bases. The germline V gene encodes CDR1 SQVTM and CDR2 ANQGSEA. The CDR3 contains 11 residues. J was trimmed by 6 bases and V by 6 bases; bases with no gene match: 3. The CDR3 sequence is CSVGQGAEAFF. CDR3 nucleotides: TGCAGCGTCGGACAGGGTGCTGAAGCTTTCTTT.

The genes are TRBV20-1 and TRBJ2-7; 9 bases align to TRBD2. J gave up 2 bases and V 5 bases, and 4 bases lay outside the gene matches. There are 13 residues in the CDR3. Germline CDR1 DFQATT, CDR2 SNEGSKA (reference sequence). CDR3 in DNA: TGCAGTGCTGCAGCGGGGGGTACCTACGAGCAGTACTTC. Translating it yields CSAAAGGTYEQYF.